This paragraph covers one TCR beta chain sequence. Its antigen is unidentified. The V end lost 6 bases, the J end lost 5 bases, and 11 bases lay between the germline ends. This CDR3 is built from 13 residues. Germline V gene sequence: CDR1 SEHNR, CDR2 FQNEAQ (reference sequence). Documented treatment: 19 received Ad26.COV2.S at low or high dose, single or two shots; about 5 received placebo; per-sample allocation not given. Following the first vaccine or placebo injection, samples were taken on day 63. Data came from immunoSEQ multiplex PCR; TCRdb stores just in-frame clones and leaves some out. Of around 450,000 clones in the sample, about nine tenths were seen once. This entry comes from a study of Ad26.COV2.S vaccination and SARS-CoV-2 variants. Study background: Donor participated within the Ad26.COV2.S arm of the COV1001 trial. Once or twice, 56 days apart, Ad26.COV2.S was delivered intramuscularly.

Study-wide points: Spike-specific TCR breadth was greater after Ad26.COV2.S than placebo.

The chain carries TRBV7-9 and TRBJ2-1, with D perhaps TRBD2 (6 bases). Sequences were derived from peripheral blood, sampled in a trial of Ad26.COV2.S vaccine versus placebo. The receptor was derived from a person between 18 and 65 years old who received the Ad26.COV2.S COVID-19 vaccine or a placebo. CDR3 nucleotides: TGTGCCAGCAGTGCGGGGCTAAACAATGAGCAGTTCTTC. Protein: CASSAGLNNEQFF.